The clone carrying this T cell receptor (beta chain) was recorded many times. Its antigen is as yet unknown. Constant-segment primers served in 5'RACE that generated TCR alpha and TCR beta cDNA libraries bearing sample barcodes and UMIs. Each CDR3 protein is one row after TCRdb ran MiXCR on the 5' RACE reads. The sample lists around 110,000 distinct CDR3 sequences, about 17% occurring once. This sample was included in a study of T-cell memory formation after mild COVID-19. Overall study: Largely, TCR clusters stayed within a single donor. Study observations and caveats: The study found balanced CD4/CD8 in clones contracting day 15 to 85 and a CD4+ lean in later expanders.

Sequencing was done on a sample of PBMCs or a T cell subset sorted from them (not recorded which). The sequence came from an adult woman who had mild COVID-19 (a few samples of this study predate the infection). Cell type and time point are not known.

The CDR3 protein is CASSLAKWADGELFF. The CDR3 nucleotides read TGTGCCAGCAGCTTAGCCAAATGGGCGGACGGGGAGCTGTTTTTT. The chain uses TRBV7-6 and TRBJ2-2, with no clear D. This CDR3 comprises 15 residues. V was clipped by 0 bases and J by 7 bases, with 12 bases between them. CDR1 and CDR2 (germline): SGHVS, FNYEAQ.